This TCR beta chain was found in a study of CD8 T cells in ankylosing spondylitis. The study's findings and limits: Some motif variants were previously reported in reactive arthritis synovial fluid and blood.

Quantitative 5'-RACE with molecular barcodes produced the TCR beta libraries. TCRdb ran MiXCR on the 5' RACE reads and lists one entry per CDR3 protein. Among a few hundred thousand distinct CDR3 sequences, over 15% were seen once, and the ten largest hold about a third. Germline V gene lookup returns CDR1 MNHNS and CDR2 SASEGT. V gave up 6 bases and J gave up 3 bases; unmatched junction bases: 15. The CDR3 spans 19 residues. In the case of this clonotype: Antigen: not known.

Sequencing used blood, either unsorted or a sorted T cell fraction (not recorded which). This receptor was identified in a male donor with ankylosing spondylitis or in good health (not recorded which). The chain links TRBV6-1 to TRBJ2-2; 11 bases line up with TRBD2. CDR3 residues: CASSVLGLAALGYTGELFF. The CDR3, as DNA: TGTGCCAGCAGCGTCTTGGGACTAGCGGCCCTCGGCTACACCGGGGAGCTGTTTTTT.